This TCR beta chain came from a study of radiotherapy plus CTLA-4 blockade in lung cancer. Germline V gene lookup returns CDR1 MNHEY and CDR2 SMNVEV (reference sequence). The ends were cut back, 6 bases at V and 6 bases at J, with 24 bases in the middle. CDR3 length: 17 amino acids. TCRdb's copy holds only in-frame clones and misses some; the assay was immunoSEQ multiplex PCR. The sample has about 120,000 clones, roughly 74% seen once; the top ten hold approximately 4.7%. Material: peripheral blood, obtained from a patient treated with radiotherapy plus ipilimumab. This TCR was sampled from a human donor with non-small cell lung cancer who had a partial response to radiotherapy plus ipilimumab. The rearrangement uses TRBV27 and TRBJ2-1; TRBD1 is a possible D gene (6 bases). The CDR3 coding sequence is TGTGCCAGCAGCCTAAACTTCGACAGGCCGACACCCAATGAGCAGTTCTTC. Its translation: CASSLNFDRPTPNEQFF.